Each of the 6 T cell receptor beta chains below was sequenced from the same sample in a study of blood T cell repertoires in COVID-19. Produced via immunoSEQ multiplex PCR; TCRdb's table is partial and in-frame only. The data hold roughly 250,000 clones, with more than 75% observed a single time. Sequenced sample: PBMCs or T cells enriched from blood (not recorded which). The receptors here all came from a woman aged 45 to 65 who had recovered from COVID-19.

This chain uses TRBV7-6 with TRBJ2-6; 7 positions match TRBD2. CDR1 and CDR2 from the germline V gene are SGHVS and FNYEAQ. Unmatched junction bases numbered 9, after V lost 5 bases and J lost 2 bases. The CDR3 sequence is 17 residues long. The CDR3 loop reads CASSPQAAGAGANVLTF. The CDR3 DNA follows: TGTGCCAGCAGCCCCCAAGCGGCGGGGGCTGGGGCCAACGTCCTGACTTTC.

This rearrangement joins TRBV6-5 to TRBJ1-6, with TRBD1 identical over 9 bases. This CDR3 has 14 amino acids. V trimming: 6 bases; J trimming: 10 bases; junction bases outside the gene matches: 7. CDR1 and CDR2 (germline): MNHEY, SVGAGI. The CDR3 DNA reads TGTGCCAGCAGACCGGACAGGGGAAAGTCACCCCTCCACTTT. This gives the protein CASRPDRGKSPLHF.

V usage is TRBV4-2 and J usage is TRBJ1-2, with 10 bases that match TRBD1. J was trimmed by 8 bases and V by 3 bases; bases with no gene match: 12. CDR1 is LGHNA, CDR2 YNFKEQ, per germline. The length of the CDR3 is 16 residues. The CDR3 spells CASSQNRDRGPGGYTF. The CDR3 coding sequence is TGTGCCAGCAGCCAGAACCGGGACAGGGGTCCGGGGGGCTACACCTTC.

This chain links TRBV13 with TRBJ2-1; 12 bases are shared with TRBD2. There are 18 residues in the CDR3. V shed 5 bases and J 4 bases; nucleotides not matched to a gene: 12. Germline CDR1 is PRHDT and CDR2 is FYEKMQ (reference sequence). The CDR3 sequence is CASSTSDPGLAGYNEQFF. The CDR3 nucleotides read TGTGCCAGCAGCACCTCAGATCCGGGACTAGCGGGTTACAATGAGCAGTTCTTC.

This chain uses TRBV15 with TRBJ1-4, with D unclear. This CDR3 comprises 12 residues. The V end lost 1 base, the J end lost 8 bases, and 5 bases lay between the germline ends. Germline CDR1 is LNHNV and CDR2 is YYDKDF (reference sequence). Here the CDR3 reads CATSRAREKLFF. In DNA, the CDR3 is TGTGCCACCAGCAGAGCCAGAGAAAAACTGTTTTTT.

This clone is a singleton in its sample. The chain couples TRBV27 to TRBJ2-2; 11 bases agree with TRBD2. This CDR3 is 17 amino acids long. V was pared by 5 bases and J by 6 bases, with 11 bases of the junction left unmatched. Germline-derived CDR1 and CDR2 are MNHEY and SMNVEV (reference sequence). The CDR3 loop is CASSPRLRLAGPGELFF. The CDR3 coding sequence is TGTGCCAGCAGTCCGCGACTTAGACTAGCGGGACCCGGGGAGCTGTTTTTT.